These 4 T cell receptor beta chains originate from one sample sequenced in a study of shared clonotypes between healthy human individuals. Some clones are missing from TCRdb's copy, which holds only in-frame ones; the method was immunoSEQ multiplex PCR. The sample has over a million clones, about 76% seen once; the top ten hold approximately 1.5%. Input material: memory CD4+ T cells sorted from blood. Subset denoted: CD45RA-negative fraction. These receptors were obtained from a man aged 18 to 30 in good health.

The chain is built from TRBV28 and TRBJ2-7; tentative D call: TRBD2 (6 bases). Germline lookup yields CDR1 MDHEN and CDR2 SYDVKM. This CDR3 contains 15 residues. V dropped 5 bases and J dropped 3 bases, with 17 bases sitting between them. CDR3 in DNA: TGTGCCAGCAGTAACCGGGGACTGGGGCACTACGAGCAGTACTTC. Translation gives CASSNRGLGHYEQYF.

The genes are TRBV28 and TRBJ1-1, with TRBD1 as a possible D gene (5 bases). The CDR3 spans 15 residues. Germline V gives CDR1 MDHEN, CDR2 SYDVKM. Trimming removed 4 bases at V and 1 base at J, with 13 bases between. This CDR3 is CASSSGERANTEAFF. CDR3 nucleotides: TGTGCCAGCAGTTCGGGGGAGAGGGCGAACACTGAAGCTTTCTTT.

The chain is built from TRBV4-1 and TRBJ1-6; D is uncertain. V lost 5 bases and J 0 bases, leaving 14 bases between the germline ends. The germline gives CDR1 MGHRA, CDR2 YSYEKL. The CDR3 loop spans 17 amino acids. The CDR3 loop reads CASSIESGSSYNSPLHF. Written as DNA, the CDR3 is TGCGCCAGCAGCATCGAGTCAGGTTCCTCCTATAATTCACCCCTCCACTTT.

The V and J genes are TRBV10-3 and TRBJ1-6; D uncertain. CDR3 length: 13 amino acids. V lost 9 bases and J 6 bases, leaving 12 bases between the germline ends. The V gene's germline CDR1 is ENHRY and CDR2 SYGVKD. The CDR3 spells CAMGSSPNSPLHF. In nucleotides, the CDR3 is TGTGCCATGGGGTCTTCCCCTAATTCACCCCTCCACTTT.